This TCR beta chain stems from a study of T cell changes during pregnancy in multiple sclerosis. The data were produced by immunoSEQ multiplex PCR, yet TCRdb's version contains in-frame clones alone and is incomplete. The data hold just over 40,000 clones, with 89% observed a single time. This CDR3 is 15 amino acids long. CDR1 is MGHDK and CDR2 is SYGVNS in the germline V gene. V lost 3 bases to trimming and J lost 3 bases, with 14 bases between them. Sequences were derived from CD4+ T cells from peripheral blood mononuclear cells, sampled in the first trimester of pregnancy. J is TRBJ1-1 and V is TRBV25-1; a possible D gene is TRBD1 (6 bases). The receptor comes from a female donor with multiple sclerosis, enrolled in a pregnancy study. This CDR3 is CASSEGLGGDTEAFF. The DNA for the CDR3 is TGTGCCAGCAGTGAGGGTTTAGGGGGGGACACTGAAGCTTTCTTT.